This is a list of T cell receptor beta chains from one sample in a study of cytomegalovirus exposure and HLA in healthy donors. The repertoire was sequenced with immunoSEQ multiplex PCR; TCRdb's copy has only in-frame clones and lacks some. The data include about 140,000 clones; the top ten clones carry about 2%. Input material: PBMCs. The receptors come from a young woman in good health and CMV-seronegative. Both conserved end residues are part of each CDR3. The order of the fields is V gene, J gene, D gene, CDR3 DNA, CDR3 protein. A D gene is named only where the DNA matches it firmly.

v_gene: TRBV30
j_gene: TRBJ1-1
d_gene: NA
CDR3nt: TGTGCCTGGAGATCCGGGGAGAACACTGAAGCTTTCTTT
CDR3aa: CAWRSGENTEAFF

v_gene: TRBV5-6
j_gene: TRBJ2-3
d_gene: NA
CDR3nt: TGTGCCAGCAGCTTGGCAGGTAGCGGCACAGATACGCAGTATTTT
CDR3aa: CASSLAGSGTDTQYF

v_gene: TRBV9
j_gene: TRBJ2-7
d_gene: TRBD2
CDR3nt: TGTGCCAGCAGCGTAGGGGGTGGGCTAGCGGGAACCGAGCAGTACTTC
CDR3aa: CASSVGGGLAGTEQYF

v_gene: TRBV14
j_gene: TRBJ2-1
d_gene: TRBD1
CDR3nt: TGTGCCAGCAGCCAACCGGGACAGGGTAAAGGCAATGAGCAGTTCTTC
CDR3aa: CASSQPGQGKGNEQFF

v_gene: TRBV18
j_gene: TRBJ2-2
d_gene: NA
CDR3nt: TGTGCCAGCTCATTCTCAGAGAACACCGGGGAGCTGTTTTTT
CDR3aa: CASSFSENTGELFF

v_gene: TRBV10-3
j_gene: TRBJ2-7
d_gene: NA
CDR3nt: TGTGCCATCAGGGGAGATCGTTTAGAGCAGTACTTC
CDR3aa: CAIRGDRLEQYF

v_gene: TRBV7-2
j_gene: TRBJ2-3
d_gene: TRBD1
CDR3nt: TGTGCCAGCAGCTTAGTCGACAGGGGAGGCACAGATACGCAGTATTTT
CDR3aa: CASSLVDRGGTDTQYF

v_gene: TRBV4-1
j_gene: TRBJ2-7
d_gene: NA
CDR3nt: TGCGCCAGCAGTCCGTCGAGGGGGTACGAGCAGTACTTC
CDR3aa: CASSPSRGYEQYF

v_gene: TRBV11-2
j_gene: TRBJ1-2
d_gene: NA
CDR3nt: TGTGCCAGCAGCCCTAAACTACCGGATTCGAACTATGGCTACACCTTC
CDR3aa: CASSPKLPDSNYGYTF

v_gene: TRBV28
j_gene: TRBJ1-2
d_gene: NA
CDR3nt: TGTGCCAGCAGTACCGGGTGGGTTAACTATGGCTACACCTTC
CDR3aa: CASSTGWVNYGYTF

v_gene: TRBV7-3
j_gene: TRBJ2-3
d_gene: NA
CDR3nt: TGTGCCAGCAGCTTAACCAGGGAAGATACGCAGTATTTT
CDR3aa: CASSLTREDTQYF

v_gene: TRBV7-9
j_gene: TRBJ1-2
d_gene: NA
CDR3nt: TGTGCCAGCAGCCGCGGGGCCAGCTCTTACTATGGCTACACCTTC
CDR3aa: CASSRGASSYYGYTF

v_gene: TRBV7-2
j_gene: TRBJ1-1
d_gene: NA
CDR3nt: TGTGCCAGCAGCTTAGGGCCGGGACTGAACACTGAGGCTTTCTTT
CDR3aa: CASSLGPGLNTEAFF

v_gene: TRBV2
j_gene: TRBJ1-5
d_gene: TRBD1
CDR3nt: TGTGCCAGCAGCGGGACAGGATCGGAGCCCCAGCATTTT
CDR3aa: CASSGTGSEPQHF

v_gene: TRBV14
j_gene: TRBJ1-2
d_gene: TRBD1
CDR3nt: TGTGCCAGCAGCCAAGGACAGGGGTATGGCTACACCTTC
CDR3aa: CASSQGQGYGYTF

v_gene: TRBV5-1
j_gene: TRBJ1-2
d_gene: NA
CDR3nt: TGCGCCAGCAGCTCGGCGGGGCCTAGCTATGGCTACACCTTC
CDR3aa: CASSSAGPSYGYTF

v_gene: TRBV19
j_gene: TRBJ1-5
d_gene: NA
CDR3nt: TGTGCCAGTAGTGTTCAGGGAAGGAGCAATCAGCCCCAGCATTTT
CDR3aa: CASSVQGRSNQPQHF

v_gene: TRBV4-3
j_gene: TRBJ2-1
d_gene: TRBD2
CDR3nt: TGCGCCAGCAGCCAAGATGTACTTCGGGAGGGGAATGAGCAGTTCTTC
CDR3aa: CASSQDVLREGNEQFF

v_gene: TRBV5-4
j_gene: TRBJ2-3
d_gene: NA
CDR3nt: TGTGCCAGCAGCGCGAGGGGGGGAGCTAGCACAGATACGCAGTATTTT
CDR3aa: CASSARGGASTDTQYF

v_gene: TRBV19
j_gene: TRBJ1-1
d_gene: NA
CDR3nt: TGTGCCAGTAGTATTCAGATGAACACTGAAGCTTTCTTT
CDR3aa: CASSIQMNTEAFF

v_gene: TRBV19
j_gene: TRBJ2-7
d_gene: TRBD2
CDR3nt: TGTGCCAGTAGTCCAGGTAACCGAGGGAGCGGGAGAGGCGAGCAGTACTTC
CDR3aa: CASSPGNRGSGRGEQYF

v_gene: TRBV10-1
j_gene: TRBJ1-5
d_gene: NA
CDR3nt: TGCGCCAGCAGTGTAGGGGCTCGACAGCCCCAGCATTTT
CDR3aa: CASSVGARQPQHF

v_gene: TRBV13
j_gene: TRBJ2-2
d_gene: TRBD1
CDR3nt: TGTGCCAGCAGCTCATCCGGGACAGGGATCACCGGGGAGCTGTTTTTT
CDR3aa: CASSSSGTGITGELFF

v_gene: TRBV4-2
j_gene: TRBJ2-1
d_gene: TRBD2
CDR3nt: TGTGCCAGCAGCCGCGCGGGACTAGCGGGAGGGCCAGGGAACAATGAGCAGTTCTTC
CDR3aa: CASSRAGLAGGPGNNEQFF

v_gene: TRBV15
j_gene: TRBJ2-1
d_gene: TRBD2
CDR3nt: TGTGCCACCAGCAGAGAAGGGGGACTAGCGGTTGAGCAGTTCTTC
CDR3aa: CATSREGGLAVEQFF

v_gene: TRBV4-3
j_gene: TRBJ1-1
d_gene: NA
CDR3nt: TGCGCCAGCTCCACAGTGGTCGGGGGGATGAACACTGAAGCTTTCTTT
CDR3aa: CASSTVVGGMNTEAFF

v_gene: TRBV20-1
j_gene: TRBJ2-7
d_gene: NA
CDR3nt: TGCAGTGCTCGGACTACCTACGAGCAGTACTTC
CDR3aa: CSARTTYEQYF